This passage covers 32 T cell receptor beta chains from one sample sequenced in a study of neurological immune-mediated disorders. One entry per CDR3 protein results from TCRdb running MiXCR on the 5' RACE reads. This sample has approximately 46,000 distinct CDR3 sequences; more than 8.5% occur once, and the top ten carry about 1.6%. The time point was: longitudinal time-point 1 (baseline). Specimen: PBMCs. Source of these receptors: a woman in her forties in good health.

This clonotype has at least ten counts. The V gene is TRBV10-3, the J gene TRBJ1-1, with D perhaps matching TRBD1 (6 bases). Looked up from germline, CDR1 is ENHRY and CDR2 is SYGVKD. Trimming pared 7 bases from V and 0 bases from J, leaving 12 bases between. CDR3 length: 14 amino acids. CDR3 amino acids: CAITRQEMNTEAFF. For the CDR3, the DNA is TGTGCCATCACCCGACAGGAGATGAACACTGAAGCTTTCTTT.

This clonotype was picked up many times. The chain employs TRBV15 and TRBJ1-1; D perhaps matches TRBD1 (5 bases). V was clipped by 3 bases and J by 5 bases, with 13 bases between them. CDR1 LNHNV and CDR2 YYDKDF come from the germline V gene (reference sequence). The CDR3 loop spans 14 amino acids. Here the CDR3 reads CATSSGRESTEAFF. The CDR3, as DNA: TGTGCCACCAGCAGTGGCAGGGAGAGTACTGAAGCTTTCTTT. The whole variable domain, remainder taken from reference TRBV15 and TRBJ1-1, is DAMVIQNPRYQVTQFGKPVTLSCSQTLNHNVMYWYQQKSSQAPKLLFHYYDKDFNNEADTPDNFQSRRPNTSFCFLDIRSPGLGDTAMYLCATSSGRESTEAFFGQGTRLTVV.

This clonotype was detected a few times. V is TRBV5-5 and J is TRBJ1-1; the D gene is possibly TRBD1 (6 bases). Trimming took off 4 bases at V and 7 bases at J, with 17 bases between the two ends. The CDR3 has 14 amino acids. In germline, CDR1 is SGHKS, CDR2 YYEKEE (reference sequence). The CDR3 protein is CASSPHTEQGEAFF. The DNA of the CDR3 is TGTGCCAGCAGCCCTCACACGGAACAGGGTGAAGCTTTCTTT.

This clonotype was detected ten times or more. The rearrangement links TRBV12-3 or TRBV12-4 to TRBJ2-4; 7 nucleotides match TRBD2. This CDR3 contains 13 residues. Trimming at V came to 8 bases and at J to 2 bases, leaving 3 bases not matched to a gene. The CDR3 spells CASQRGPKNIQYF. The DNA for the CDR3 is TGTGCCAGCCAGCGGGGACCCAAAAACATTCAGTACTTC.

In this sample, this clonotype turned up many times. The V gene is TRBV4-2, the J gene TRBJ2-7; D remains ambiguous. Germline loops: CDR1 LGHNA, CDR2 YNFKEQ. This CDR3 comprises 13 residues. V lost 0 bases and J 1 base, leaving 4 bases between the germline ends. The CDR3 loop reads CASSQDLSYEQYF. CDR3 sequence (DNA): TGTGCCAGCAGCCAAGATTTGTCCTACGAGCAGTACTTC.

This clonotype was counted between two and nine times. J is TRBJ1-5 and V is TRBV5-1, with D hard to call. Germline V CDR1 and CDR2: SGHRS, YFSETQ. CDR3 length: 15 amino acids. Deletions cut 4 bases from V and 4 bases from J, with 15 bases between. This chain's CDR3 is CASSPGAGRNQPQHF. In nucleotides, the CDR3 is TGCGCCAGCAGCCCGGGAGCGGGGAGGAATCAGCCCCAGCATTTT.

The table lists this clonotype with many counts. The rearrangement joins TRBV20-1 to TRBJ1-1; D is perhaps TRBD1 (5 bases). Germline V CDR1 and CDR2: DFQATT, SNEGSKA (reference sequence). The CDR3 consists of 14 residues. Deletions cut 6 bases from V and 8 bases from J, with 22 bases between. The CDR3 DNA reads TGCAGTGCCCCGATCGGGGGTGGAATGGTAGAAGCTTTCTTT. Its translation is CSAPIGGGMVEAFF.

This clonotype was picked up many times. At one end, the junction sequence differs from germline, possibly due to a read error. The chain is built from TRBV20-1 and TRBJ2-3, with 8 bases lining up with TRBD1. The germline CDR1 and CDR2 sequences are DFQATT and SNEGSKA (reference sequence). The CDR3 runs 13 residues. Here the CDR3 reads CSPSQGTGDTQYF. The CDR3 DNA sequence: TGCAGTCCTAGTCAAGGGACAGGAGATACGCAGTATTTT.

This clonotype was seen many times. CDR3 nucleotides: TGCGCCAGCAGCCCCGGACAGTCAGGAGAGACCCAGTACTTC. Protein: CASSPGQSGETQYF. The genes are TRBV4-3 and TRBJ2-5; possible D gene TRBD1, 6 bases. CDR3 size: 14 residues. Germline V lookup: CDR1 LGHNA, CDR2 YSLEER. Trimming removed 4 bases from V and 4 bases from J, with 13 bases in between.

At least ten counts were recorded for this clonotype. The V call is TRBV24-1, the J call TRBJ2-7; D may be TRBD1 (5 bases). Germline V lookup: CDR1 KGHDR, CDR2 SFDVKD. The V and J ends lost 9 bases and 2 bases respectively, with 19 bases between them. This CDR3 region has 15 residues. In DNA form, the CDR3 reads TGTGCCACCGTAGGACGGTTGGGGCTCACCTACGAGCAGTACTTC. It is translated as CATVGRLGLTYEQYF.

The table lists this clonotype with many counts. This chain links TRBV5-1 with TRBJ2-5; D gene uncertain. V was clipped by 0 bases and J by 5 bases, with 11 bases between them. From germline, CDR1 is SGHRS and CDR2 YFSETQ. The CDR3 contains 14 residues. This chain's CDR3 is CASSLVGSGETQYF. The CDR3 coding sequence is TGCGCCAGCAGCTTGGTGGGGTCGGGTGAGACCCAGTACTTC.

This clonotype was recorded once. The chain carries TRBV4-3 and TRBJ2-1, with 12 bases lining up with TRBD2. Germline V gene lookup returns CDR1 LGHNA and CDR2 YSLEER. Trimming took 1 base from V and 1 from J; bases not matched to a gene: 5. The CDR3 is made up of 18 amino acids. As DNA, the CDR3 is TGCGCCAGCAGCCAAGGACTAGCGGGAGATCGGTCCTACAATGAGCAGTTCTTC. It codes for CASSQGLAGDRSYNEQFF.

This clonotype was seen only a few times. The chain combines TRBV11-2 with TRBJ1-3; unclear D gene. This CDR3 has 17 amino acids. The V end lost 1 base, the J end lost 0 bases, and 13 bases lay between the germline ends. Germline V lookup: CDR1 SGHAT, CDR2 FQNNGV. CDR3 nucleotides: TGTGCCAGCAGCTTAGGCCCCCTCTGGAGCTCTGGAAACACCATATATTTT. This gives the protein CASSLGPLWSSGNTIYF.

This clonotype was counted at least ten times. V and J are TRBV5-8 and TRBJ2-1, with D perhaps TRBD1 (6 bases). This CDR3 region has 15 residues. Germline V gives CDR1 SGHTS, CDR2 YDEGEE. Trimming removed 4 bases from V and 5 bases from J, with 16 bases in between. In DNA form, the CDR3 reads TGTGCCAGCAGCCCCAGACTTACAGGGAACAATGAGCAGTTCTTC. Translation gives CASSPRLTGNNEQFF.

This clonotype came up many times. The rearrangement joins TRBV9 to TRBJ2-1, with D possibly being TRBD1 or TRBD2 (6 bases each). This CDR3 comprises 14 residues. V was trimmed by 0 bases and J by 7 bases, leaving 11 bases between them. Germline assignment: CDR1 SGDLS and CDR2 YYNGEE. DNA of the CDR3: TGTGCCAGCAGCGTAGAGGGGGGTAGGAATGAGCAGTTCTTC. As protein: CASSVEGGRNEQFF.

This clonotype was counted many times. This chain connects TRBV7-8 to TRBJ1-3, with a tentative D call TRBD1 (5 bases). Germline assignment: CDR1 SGHVS and CDR2 FQNEAQ. The CDR3 spans 18 residues. Between the trimmed V and J ends, which lost 1 base and 0 bases, there was a span of 16 bases. The CDR3 nucleotides are TGTGCCAGCAGCTTAGTAGCCCAAGACAGAGTCTCTGGAAACACCATATATTTT. Its translation is CASSLVAQDRVSGNTIYF.

In this sample, this clonotype turned up many times. The chain recombines TRBV20-1 with TRBJ2-7; 8 positions agree with TRBD2. The CDR3 spans 14 residues. CDR1 and CDR2 from the germline V gene are DFQATT and SNEGSKA (reference sequence). The V segment lost 6 bases and the J segment 3 bases; nucleotides outside the gene matches: 10. CDR3: CSARGAGGLYEQYF. CDR3 DNA sequence: TGCAGTGCCCGCGGGGCGGGAGGTCTCTACGAGCAGTACTTC.

This clonotype was seen ten or more times. This sequence joins TRBV27 and TRBJ1-3, with D uncertain. CDR3 length: 15 amino acids. Trimming left V 0 bases short and J 2 bases short, with 8 bases between. The germline V gene has CDR1 MNHEY and CDR2 SMNVEV (reference sequence). The CDR3: CASSLSYATGNTIYF. The CDR3 bases are TGTGCCAGCAGTTTATCCTACGCAACTGGAAACACCATATATTTT.

The table lists this clonotype with many counts. The gene calls are TRBV7-2 and TRBJ1-1; D unresolved. Germline V gene sequence: CDR1 SGHTA, CDR2 FQGNSA. This CDR3 region has 15 residues. V was pared by 1 base and J by 2 bases, with 11 bases between. DNA for the CDR3: TGTGCCAGCAGCTTAGTCCCCACGAGAAACACTGAAGCTTTCTTT. Translating it yields CASSLVPTRNTEAFF.

This clonotype was detected ten times or more. The CDR3 here is CASSLLSGNTIYF. As DNA, the CDR3 is TGTGCCAGCAGCCTTCTCTCTGGAAACACCATATATTTT. V gene TRBV3-1 combines with J gene TRBJ1-3; no clear D gene. The CDR3 runs 13 residues. CDR1 is LGHDT and CDR2 is YNNKEL in the germline V gene (reference sequence). Between the trimmed V and J ends, which lost 4 bases and 0 bases, there was a span of 4 bases.

This clonotype rates as medium-sized. The chain has TRBV4-3 and TRBJ2-1, with 16 bases lining up with TRBD2. J gave up 9 bases and V 4 bases, and 3 bases lay outside the gene matches. There are 15 residues in the CDR3. Looked up from germline, CDR1 is LGHNA and CDR2 is YSLEER. The CDR3 loop is CASSLGLAGGREQFF. The CDR3 coding sequence is TGCGCCAGCAGCCTGGGACTAGCGGGAGGGCGTGAGCAGTTCTTC.

This clonotype was seen repeatedly, ten times or more. This chain connects TRBV7-2 to TRBJ2-2; no clear D. The V gene's germline CDR1 is SGHTA and CDR2 FQGNSA. The CDR3 consists of 15 residues. Trimming stripped 5 bases from V and 0 bases from J, with 10 bases between. Here the CDR3 DNA reads TGTGCCAGCAGCGTAGGCGGTGCGAACACCGGGGAGCTGTTTTTT. It translates to CASSVGGANTGELFF.

This clonotype was detected many times. The rearrangement links TRBV29-1 to TRBJ1-5; a weak D match, TRBD1 (6 bases). CDR1 and CDR2 (germline): SQVTM, ANQGSEA. Trimming took 6 bases from V and 4 from J, leaving 10 bases between them. The CDR3 consists of 12 residues. The CDR3, as DNA: TGCAGCGTCGCAGGGGAAAATCAGCCCCAGCATTTT. It is translated as CSVAGENQPQHF.

This clonotype was seen at least ten times. The CDR3: CASSFKGADTQYF. The CDR3 nucleotides are TGCGCCAGCAGCTTTAAAGGAGCGGATACGCAGTATTTT. The chain carries TRBV5-1 and TRBJ2-3; no reliable D call. V was clipped by 2 bases and J by 6 bases, with 10 bases between them. Germline V gives CDR1 SGHRS, CDR2 YFSETQ. This CDR3 spans 13 amino acids.

This clonotype was detected ten times or more. The chain joins TRBV7-2 to TRBJ1-1, with D possibly TRBD1 on 6 matching bases. This CDR3 comprises 14 residues. V was pared by 4 bases and J by 5 bases, with 14 bases between. CDR1 and CDR2 (germline): SGHTA, FQGNSA. The CDR3 sequence is CASSSSLGATEAFF. Written as DNA, the CDR3 is TGTGCCAGCAGCTCGAGCTTGGGGGCGACTGAAGCTTTCTTT.

This clonotype was found many times. The chain has TRBV6-4 and TRBJ1-2; possibly TRBD1 for D (5 bases). Germline V gene lookup returns CDR1 MRHNA and CDR2 SNTAGT. The length of the CDR3 is 13 residues. The V end was cut by 2 bases, the J end by 4 bases, with 8 bases between. This CDR3 reads CASSDGARYGYTF. DNA for the CDR3: TGTGCCAGCAGTGACGGGGCGCGCTATGGCTACACCTTC.

At least ten counts were recorded for this clonotype. This sequence joins TRBV15 and TRBJ2-5; no clear D gene. The ends were cut back, 1 base at V and 3 bases at J, with 6 bases in the middle. The CDR3 is 13 amino acids. The germline CDR1 and CDR2 sequences are LNHNV and YYDKDF (reference sequence). The CDR3 DNA is TGTGCCACCAGCAGAGTTATAAAAGAGACCCAGTACTTC. Protein: CATSRVIKETQYF.

This clonotype has at least ten counts. V usage is TRBV24-1 and J usage is TRBJ1-2; possible D gene TRBD1, 6 bases. The CDR3 is made up of 15 amino acids. V was shortened by 5 bases and J by 2 bases, with 14 bases between the two germline ends. Per germline, CDR1 KGHDR and CDR2 SFDVKD. The DNA of the CDR3 is TGTGCCACCAGTGCTTTTACAGGGCGGAACTATGGCTACACCTTC. Translation gives CATSAFTGRNYGYTF.

Ten or more counts support this clonotype. The chain combines TRBV7-2 with TRBJ1-3; 7 nucleotides line up with TRBD1. There are 15 residues in the CDR3. In germline, CDR1 is SGHTA, CDR2 FQGNSA. After removal of 6 bases from V and 0 bases from J, the junction contained 5 bases not matched to a gene. The CDR3 region is CASSRTGDSGNTIYF. CDR3 sequence (DNA): TGTGCCAGCAGTAGAACAGGGGACTCTGGAAACACCATATATTTT. Drawing the rest from reference TRBV7-2 and TRBJ1-3, the complete variable domain is GAGVSQSPSNKVTEKGKDVELRCDPISGHTALYWYRQSLGQGLEFLIYFQGNSAPDKSGLPSDRFSAERTGGSVSTLTIQRTQQEDSAVYLCASSRTGDSGNTIYFGEGSWLTVV.

This clonotype was seen at least ten times. One base away lies a much larger clone, so this may be a sequencing read error. The chain recombines TRBV5-1 with TRBJ1-3; D is ambiguous. Germline lookup yields CDR1 SGHRS and CDR2 YFSETQ. This CDR3 spans 15 amino acids. CDR3 residues: CASSVDLSSGNIIYF. The CDR3 DNA is TGCGCCAGCAGCGTTGACTTGAGCTCTGGAAACATCATATATTTT.

This clonotype was recorded many times. J is TRBJ1-1 and V is TRBV29-1, with D unclear. In germline, CDR1 is SQVTM, CDR2 ANQGSEA. The CDR3 contains 13 residues. The V gene lost 2 bases and the J gene lost 4 bases, with 11 bases spanning the gap. DNA for the CDR3: TGCAGCGTTGAAAAAGGTTCCACCACTGAAGCTTTCTTT. This gives the protein CSVEKGSTTEAFF.

This clonotype was counted ten times or more. This rearrangement joins TRBV7-2 to TRBJ1-6; D unresolved. V shed 4 bases and J shed 10 bases, with 20 bases lying between them. The CDR3 has 16 residues. Germline V lookup: CDR1 SGHTA, CDR2 FQGNSA. The CDR3 DNA reads TGTGCCAGCAGCTCCCTCGATATCCGTCTCGGCTCACCCCTCCACTTT. Residues: CASSSLDIRLGSPLHF.